This is a list of T cell receptor beta chains from one sample in a study of persistence of HIV-infected CD4 T cells. TCRdb's copy holds only in-frame clones and misses some; the assay was immunoSEQ multiplex PCR. The sample has 30,000 to 45,000 clones; 82% are singletons. These TCRs are of unknown antigen specificity. This material consisted of cultured CD4+ T cells from PBMCs, taken from a patient who received antiretroviral therapy. These receptors were obtained from an adult with HIV. The donor label of this sample is uncertain. The conserved cysteine and the conserved F or W are not part of the CDR3 here.

>TRBV10-3|TRBJ2-1
AISSSGGYNEQF
>TRBV6-1|TRBJ1-1
ASSRDRAAEAF
>TRBV5-1|TRBJ2-5
ASSLDHRGETQY
>TRBV11-1|TRBJ2-3
ASSRHADTQY
>TRBV18|TRBJ2-5
ASSPAGVETQY
>TRBV6-1|TRBJ1-2
ASSEPTRGYT
>TRBV19|TRBJ2-3
ASSAQQGRGSTDTQY
>TRBV12-3/TRBV12-4|TRBJ2-5
ASRGGSTQY
>TRBV7-2|TRBJ2-5
ASSIQGSEETQY
>TRBV19|TRBJ1-3
ASSGQGWGNTIY
>TRBV25-1|TRBJ1-2
ASSKTGGNYGYT
>TRBV7-2|TRBJ1-4
ASSFWTGGGGEKLF
>TRBV2|TRBJ2-1
ASSERGTSYNEQF
>TRBV10-1|TRBJ2-1
ASSVARSSYNEQF
>TRBV6-5|TRBJ1-1
ASIGTLGRHAEAF
>TRBV19|TRBJ1-2
ASSTGPRHGYT
>TRBV28|TRBJ1-3
ASSYSSGNTIY
>TRBV6-5|TRBJ1-2
ATWDRHLGYT
>TRBV20-1|TRBJ2-1
SASSSRTEQF
>TRBV12-3/TRBV12-4|TRBJ1-1
ASSPQGSTEAF
>TRBV5-1|TRBJ2-7
ASSLNRDTRLYEQY
>TRBV11-1|TRBJ2-7
ASSRDGAYEQY